The subject of this entry is one T cell receptor (beta chain). Antigen: not known. The data were obtained in a study of OX40 agonist ivuxolimab in advanced cancers. The wider study: The eligibility criteria allowed prior anti-PD-1, anti-PD-L1 or anti-CTLA-4 therapy, and about 40% had some.

General study points: Among some nonresponders, normalized T-cell clonal expansion was also low. Low clonal expansion, among the lowest seen, marked partial responders at 0.1-3.0 mg/kg.

The V gene end was trimmed by 6 bases and the J gene end by 1 base; junction bases not matched to a gene: 3. The CDR3 consists of 14 residues. Looked up from germline, CDR1 is MDHEN and CDR2 is SYDVKM. The assay was immunoSEQ multiplex PCR, and TCRdb's table has in-frame clones only and misses some. This table has 65,000 to 85,000 clones, about 90% appearing once. This specimen was CD4+ or CD8+ T cells sorted from blood, taken in a trial of the OX40 agonist ivuxolimab. The sequence was collected from an adult with an advanced solid tumor such as melanoma, head and neck, liver or kidney cancer. The chain links TRBV28 to TRBJ2-3, with 8 bases aligning to TRBD1. The CDR3 DNA reads as TGTGCCAGCAGCTACAGGGGGGGCACAGATACGCAGTATTTT. This encodes CASSYRGGTDTQYF.